One T cell receptor (beta chain) is described in this entry. This clone's antigen is unknown. No base quality information exists; no much larger clone differs at one position. Libraries were made using the immunoSEQ multiplex PCR assay. As for how the authors treated the data: A statistical classification framework was developed to diagnose cytomegalovirus status using the catalog of TCR beta chain sequences. Sourced from immuneACCESS, this table was stored by TCRdb with only in-frame sequences that have V and J called. A share of the clones is absent; for the studies checked, an unresolved V gene accounts for under half, and the remainder has no known explanation. V and J calls and clone size are those listed in that table; D and trimming were worked out from the DNA. This sample lists 300,000 to 450,000 clones; 86% were detected once. 0.65% to 0.95% of the sample belongs to the ten largest clones.

This entry belongs to a study of cytomegalovirus exposure and HLA in healthy donors (TCRdb year 2017). A note on the overall study: The 670 or so repertoires of the first cohort and the approximately 110 validation repertoires were produced on the same platform, according to a later analysis. The study aimed to test whether cataloging public T cell receptors could reveal signatures of past pathogen exposure. Besides the first cohort of approximately 710 subjects, a separate validation cohort made up of about 120 different subjects was used. To predict cytomegalovirus infection status, the study combined high-throughput TCR immunosequencing, statistical association of individual TCRs with disease status, and machine learning.

V is cut back by 5 bases and J by 9 bases, with 9 bases in the junction unmatched. The CDR3 holds 15 amino acids from the cysteine to the phenylalanine. Left in the record is the CDR3 DNA by itself, 45 bases read in frame from the first base. The germline V gene provides CDR1 MNHEY and CDR2 SVGAGI. Donors formed part of the validation cohort, which comprised fewer than 150 subjects and was distinct from the first cohort of 666 subjects. On the study overall, not on this receptor specifically: In a later analysis, TCRs clustered in the first cohort were found to also tend to co-occur in the 130 or so validation repertoires, with approximately 93% of cluster scores above 0. In both the original and validation cohorts, the classifier was reported to diagnose cytomegalovirus status with high specificity and sensitivity. In vitro tests confirmed that a few of the cytomegalovirus-associated TCR beta chains recognize cytomegalovirus antigens. The validation cohort had no HLA typing available for a later analysis, so co-occurrence within that cohort was assessed over all 110 or so repertoires. Most TCR sequences were seen in very few donors, while some public TCRs were found in many individuals. The study gave a list of over 150 TCR beta chains associated with cytomegalovirus. The authors suggested that the approach could potentially be generalized to other disease states and immunological phenotypes.

The V gene is TRBV6-5 and the J gene is TRBJ2-7; 14 junctional bases match TRBD2. Sequencing was done on a sample of PBMCs. The origin of this receptor is a woman aged 18-29 years in good health and CMV-seronegative. The DNA sequence is as follows: TGTGCCAGCAGTCCCTCTGCCGGGACTAGCGGGAGGCAGTACTTC. This encodes CASSPSAGTSGRQYF.